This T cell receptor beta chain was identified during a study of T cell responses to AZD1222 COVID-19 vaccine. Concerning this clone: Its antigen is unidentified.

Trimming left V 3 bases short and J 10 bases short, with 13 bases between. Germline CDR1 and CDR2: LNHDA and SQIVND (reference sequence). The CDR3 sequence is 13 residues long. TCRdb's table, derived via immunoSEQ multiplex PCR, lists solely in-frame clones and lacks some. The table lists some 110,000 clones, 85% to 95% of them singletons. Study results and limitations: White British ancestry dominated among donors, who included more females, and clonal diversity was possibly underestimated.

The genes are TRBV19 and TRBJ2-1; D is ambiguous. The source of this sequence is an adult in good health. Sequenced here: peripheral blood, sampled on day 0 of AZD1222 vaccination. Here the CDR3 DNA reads TGTGCCAGTAGTATTAATTATCCTGGCGAGCAGTTCTTC. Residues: CASSINYPGEQFF.